The clone carrying this TCR beta chain is identified as medium-sized from frequency. This CDR3 is 13 amino acids long. Germline CDR1 SGHNT, CDR2 YYREEE (reference sequence). TRB was amplified by touch-down multiplex PCR, primer pools A and B combined. Using the multiplex PCR reads, TCRdb records one entry per CDR3 protein without DNA. The specimen's table records some 4,800 distinct CDR3 sequences. This specimen comes from a study of T cell clusters in autoimmune cytopenias. TRB was amplified from around 250 ng of peripheral blood genomic DNA per sample. In addition, the sample was reused for a study of T cell repertoires in aging, cancer and after chemotherapy.

The chain recombines TRBV5-4 with TRBJ2-1. The sequencing input was peripheral blood. The clonotype was recovered from a human donor in good health. The CDR3 protein is CASSRTDYNEQFF. Drawing the rest from reference TRBV5-4 and TRBJ2-1, the complete variable domain is ETGVTQSPTHLIKTRGQQVTLRCSSQSGHNTVSWYQQALGQGPQFIFQYYREEENGRGNFPPRFSGLQFPNYSSELNVNALELDDSALYLCASSRTDYNEQFFGPGTRLTVL.